These 5 T cell receptor beta chains came from one sample sequenced in a study of cytomegalovirus exposure and HLA in healthy donors. This PCR relied on a set of 60 Vbeta primers and 13 Jbeta primers. Clones were sequenced by immunoSEQ multiplex PCR, and TCRdb holds only the in-frame ones, with some missing. The sample carries 130,000 or so clones, approximately 82% recorded once. Material for sequencing was PBMCs. These receptor sequences come from a young woman in good health and CMV-seropositive.

The sample holds one count of this clone. The DNA of the CDR3 is TGTGCCAGCAGCAAAACCGGGACTGAATATGGCTACACCTTC. Its translation is CASSKTGTEYGYTF. The gene calls are TRBV9 and TRBJ1-2; possibly TRBD1 for D (5 bases). Germline CDR1 is SGDLS and CDR2 is YYNGEE. This CDR3 region has 14 residues. Trimming removed 4 bases at V and 5 bases at J, with 15 bases between.

The chain couples TRBV4-1 to TRBJ1-1; 8 bases match TRBD1. The CDR3 has 17 residues. V lost 1 base, J lost 1 base, and 8 bases stayed unmatched. In germline, CDR1 is MGHRA, CDR2 YSYEKL. The CDR3 nucleotides are TGCGCCAGCAGCCAAGGACAGGGGATCGGTTGGAACACTGAAGCTTTCTTT. It translates to CASSQGQGIGWNTEAFF.

In its sample, this clone was seen a few times. The chain is built from TRBV18 and TRBJ1-2; D may be TRBD1 (6 bases). From germline, CDR1 is KGHSH and CDR2 LQKENI. The CDR3 has 16 residues. V was cut by 1 base and J by 1 base, with 13 bases left in between. The CDR3 reads CASSPRDTDLNYGYTF. As DNA, the CDR3 is TGTGCCAGCTCACCACGGGACACCGATCTTAACTATGGCTACACCTTC.

The rearrangement uses TRBV10-1 and TRBJ1-1; TRBD1 matches 7 bases. The CDR3 runs 13 residues. Germline lookup yields CDR1 WNHNN and CDR2 SYGVQD (reference sequence). The V and J ends lost 4 bases and 7 bases, in that order; junction bases with no gene match: 6. Here the CDR3 reads CASSGQGSSEAFF. CDR3 in DNA: TGCGCCAGCAGTGGACAGGGTAGCAGTGAAGCTTTCTTT.

In DNA form, the CDR3 reads TGTGCCAGTAGTTCACGACAGGGAGGCTTCTCTGGAAACACCATATATTTT. Protein sequence: CASSSRQGGFSGNTIYF. The rearrangement links TRBV19 to TRBJ1-3, with 7 bases lining up with TRBD1. This CDR3 is 17 amino acids long. CDR1 and CDR2 from the germline V gene are LNHDA and SQIVND (reference sequence). V dropped 5 bases and J dropped 0; count of bases not matched to a gene: 10.